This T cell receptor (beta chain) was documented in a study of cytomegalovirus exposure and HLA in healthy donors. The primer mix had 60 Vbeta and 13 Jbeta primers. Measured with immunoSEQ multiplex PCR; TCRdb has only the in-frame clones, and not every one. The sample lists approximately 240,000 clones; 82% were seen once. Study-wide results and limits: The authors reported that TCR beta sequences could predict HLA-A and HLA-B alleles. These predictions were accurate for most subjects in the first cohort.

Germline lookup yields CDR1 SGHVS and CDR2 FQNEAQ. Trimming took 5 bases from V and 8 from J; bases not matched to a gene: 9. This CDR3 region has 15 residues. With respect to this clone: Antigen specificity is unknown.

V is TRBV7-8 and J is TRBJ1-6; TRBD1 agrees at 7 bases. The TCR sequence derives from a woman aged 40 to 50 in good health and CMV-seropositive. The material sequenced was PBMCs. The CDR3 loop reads CASSGTVVGHSPLHF. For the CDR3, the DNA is TGTGCCAGCAGCGGGACAGTGGTGGGCCATTCACCCCTCCACTTT.